This entry lists 18 T cell receptor beta chains sequenced from one sample in a study of blood T cells in healthy people across ages. Primers used in a second PCR of roughly 6 to 11 cycles were a sample-barcoded 5' primer and a J-beta primer mix. Each CDR3 protein is one row after TCRdb ran MiXCR on the 5' RACE reads. The profile covers about 1.8 million distinct CDR3 sequences, with 49% appearing a single time and around 2.1% taken by the ten largest. The specimen sequenced was blood. The receptors come from a woman aged 40 to 49 in good health.

This sequence joins TRBV7-2 and TRBJ2-3; 9 bases map to TRBD1. This CDR3 has 19 amino acids. V shed 4 bases and J 5 bases; nucleotides not matched to a gene: 19. In germline, CDR1 is SGHTA, CDR2 FQGNSA. The CDR3 region has the DNA TGTGCCAGCAGCTCTCACTCCGGGACAGGGATTTTGTCGATAGATACGCAGTATTTT. Its translation is CASSSHSGTGILSIDTQYF. Looking up the rest from reference TRBV7-2 and TRBJ2-3 gives the full variable domain: GAGVSQSPSNKVTEKGKDVELRCDPISGHTALYWYRQSLGQGLEFLIYFQGNSAPDKSGLPSDRFSAERTGGSVSTLTIQRTQQEDSAVYLCASSSHSGTGILSIDTQYFGPGTRLTVL.

V and J are TRBV11-1 and TRBJ2-7; 7 bases fit TRBD1. Germline values: CDR1 SGHAT, CDR2 FQDESV (reference sequence). CDR3 size: 14 residues. V gave up 3 bases and J gave up 3 bases; unmatched junction bases: 5. This chain's CDR3 is CASSFGQGVYEQYF. The CDR3 DNA sequence: TGTGCCAGCAGCTTCGGGCAGGGGGTCTACGAGCAGTACTTC.

The chain is built from TRBV6-2 or TRBV6-3 and TRBJ2-5; D is perhaps TRBD1 or TRBD2 (5 bases each). V gave up 7 bases and J gave up 4 bases, with 16 bases separating them. This CDR3 region has 14 residues. Looked up from germline, CDR1 is MNHEY and CDR2 is SVGEGT. The CDR3 DNA is TGTGCCAGCACTCTGAGGGCTAGGGGAGAGACCCAGTACTTC. Protein: CASTLRARGETQYF.

The genes are TRBV15 and TRBJ2-7; TRBD1 aligns across 10 bases. The V and J ends lost 3 bases and 2 bases, in that order; junction bases with no gene match: 1. The germline gives CDR1 LNHNV, CDR2 YYDKDF (reference sequence). CDR3 size: 14 residues. The CDR3 sequence: CATSRTGGPYEQYF. CDR3 bases: TGTGCCACCAGCAGGACAGGGGGCCCCTACGAGCAGTACTTC.

This sequence joins TRBV12-3 or TRBV12-4 and TRBJ2-5; D is undetermined. The CDR3 consists of 14 residues. V lost 3 bases, J lost 5 bases, and 13 bases lay in between. Here the CDR3 reads CASSFPARAETQYF. CDR3 nucleotide sequence: TGTGCCAGCAGTTTTCCTGCAAGAGCGGAGACCCAGTACTTC.

The chain combines TRBV9 with TRBJ2-1; 11 bases are shared with TRBD2. J was trimmed by 10 bases and V by 0 bases; bases with no gene match: 15. Germline V CDR1 and CDR2: SGDLS, YYNGEE. The CDR3 extends over 18 amino acids. CDR3 sequence: CASSVGIAGGPISFEQFF. The DNA for the CDR3 is TGTGCCAGCAGCGTAGGTATAGCGGGGGGGCCGATTTCATTCGAGCAGTTCTTC.

This chain uses TRBV29-1 with TRBJ1-5; D is uncertain. V gave up 6 bases and J gave up 4 bases, with 13 bases separating them. Germline assignment: CDR1 SQVTM and CDR2 ANQGSEA. CDR3 length equals 13 residues. In DNA, the CDR3 is TGCAGCGTAGTCGACTGGCCGAATCAGCCCCAGCATTTT. Its translation is CSVVDWPNQPQHF. Filled out from reference TRBV29-1 and TRBJ1-5, the complete variable domain reads SAVISQKPSRDICQRGTSLTIQCQVDSQVTMMFWYRQQPGQSLTLIATANQGSEATYESGFVIDKFPISRPNLTFSTLTVSNMSPEDSSIYLCSVVDWPNQPQHFGDGTRLSIL.

This clonotype appeared a few times. The gene calls are TRBV28 and TRBJ2-3; a weak D match, TRBD1 (5 bases). Germline V gives CDR1 MDHEN, CDR2 SYDVKM. The CDR3 has 17 residues. V shed 4 bases and J shed 2 bases, with 19 bases lying between them. Here the CDR3 DNA reads TGTGCCAGCAGTTCCCCGCAGACAGAACCTTACACAGATACGCAGTATTTT. Translation: CASSSPQTEPYTDTQYF.

The sample holds a few counts of this clonotype. The chain links TRBV14 to TRBJ2-7; D gene uncertain. V was shortened by 1 base and J by 4 bases, with 5 bases between the two germline ends. Looked up from germline, CDR1 is SGHDN and CDR2 is FVKESK. The CDR3 is made up of 12 amino acids. The CDR3, as DNA: TGTGCCAGCAGCCAAGTTTGGTACGAGCAGTACTTC. It is translated as CASSQVWYEQYF.

The chain combines TRBV7-2 with TRBJ2-1; 13 bases map to TRBD2. The length of the CDR3 is 17 residues. Looked up from germline, CDR1 is SGHTA and CDR2 is FQGNSA. V shed 5 bases and J 3 bases; nucleotides not matched to a gene: 7. CDR3: CASSITSGGAFYNEQFF. CDR3 nucleotide sequence: TGTGCCAGCAGCATCACTAGCGGGGGGGCTTTCTACAATGAGCAGTTCTTC. The variable domain in full, with the rest retrieved from reference TRBV7-2 and TRBJ2-1, is GAGVSQSPSNKVTEKGKDVELRCDPISGHTALYWYRQSLGQGLEFLIYFQGNSAPDKSGLPSDRFSAERTGGSVSTLTIQRTQQEDSAVYLCASSITSGGAFYNEQFFGPGTRLTVL.

This clonotype has more than one count but fewer than ten. This rearrangement joins TRBV7-6 to TRBJ2-5, with 9 positions matching TRBD2. CDR1 and CDR2 from the germline V gene are SGHVS and FNYEAQ. The V and J ends lost 5 bases and 4 bases, in that order; junction bases with no gene match: 11. The CDR3 is 16 amino acids. This chain's CDR3 is CASSPLAGPVRETQYF. The DNA for the CDR3 is TGTGCCAGCAGCCCTCTAGCGGGGCCGGTCAGAGAGACCCAGTACTTC.

V gene TRBV5-1 combines with J gene TRBJ2-4; no reliable D call. The J call may be faulty, since TRBJ2-7 better matches the DNA end. Germline CDR1 reads SGHRS; CDR2 reads YFSETQ. The CDR3 sequence is 13 residues long. Here the CDR3 DNA reads TGCGCCAGCAGCCAAGTAAACAAGGGCGAGCAGTACTTC. Translated, it gives CASSQVNKGEQYF.

This rearrangement joins TRBV6-6 to TRBJ1-5; D uncertain. This CDR3 spans 14 amino acids. V lost 4 bases and J lost 9, with 16 bases in between. Looked up from germline, CDR1 is MNHNY and CDR2 is SVGAGI (reference sequence). CDR3 region: CASSSLNPGRPQHF. The DNA of the CDR3 is TGTGCCAGCAGTTCGTTAAACCCCGGACGGCCCCAGCATTTT.

This clonotype was detected a few times. V usage is TRBV29-1 and J usage is TRBJ2-7, with D possibly being TRBD1 (6 bases). Germline CDR1 is SQVTM and CDR2 is ANQGSEA. The CDR3 runs 14 residues. V shed 5 bases and J shed 5 bases, with 19 bases lying between them. CDR3 sequence reads: CSVLTGSRWNEQYF. The CDR3 DNA reads TGCAGCGTTCTCACAGGGAGCAGGTGGAACGAGCAGTACTTC.

The gene calls are TRBV1 and TRBJ2-3; the DNA was not used to check the table's D call, TRBD1. TRBV1 is listed as a pseudogene. There are 11 residues in the CDR3. CDR3 in amino acids: CTNERPGTQYF. The CDR3 DNA sequence: TGCACCAACGAGCGACCGGGTACGCAGTATTTT.

CDR3 sequence (DNA): TGCGCCAGCAGCTTGGGAGGGACAGGGCTTGGCTACACCTTC. It translates to CASSLGGTGLGYTF. The gene calls are TRBV5-1 and TRBJ1-2; 9 nucleotides align to TRBD1. CDR3 length equals 14 residues. Germline V lookup: CDR1 SGHRS, CDR2 YFSETQ. V shed 0 bases and J 7 bases; nucleotides not matched to a gene: 4.

CDR3: CASSFKGQGANYGYTF. The CDR3 DNA reads as TGTGCCAGCAGTTTTAAGGGACAGGGAGCTAACTATGGCTACACCTTC. This chain links TRBV6-5 with TRBJ1-2; 9 nucleotides align to TRBD1. The CDR3 has 16 amino acids. J was trimmed by 0 bases and V by 4 bases; bases with no gene match: 6. The germline V gene has CDR1 MNHEY and CDR2 SVGAGI.

The rearrangement uses TRBV24-1 and TRBJ1-2; D remains unclear. The CDR3 covers 14 residues. Germline loops: CDR1 KGHDR, CDR2 SFDVKD. Between the trimmed V and J ends, which lost 7 bases and 5 bases, there was a span of 16 bases. This CDR3 is CATSDGGHGYGYTF. The CDR3 DNA reads as TGTGCCACCAGCGACGGTGGTCATGGATATGGCTACACCTTC.